The sequence of this T cell receptor (beta chain) was determined in a study of CD8 T cells in Susac syndrome. There are 14 residues in the CDR3. Germline CDR1 LGHDT, CDR2 YNNKEL (reference sequence). The V end lost 2 bases, the J end lost 3 bases, and 9 bases lay between the germline ends. Reverse transcription of about 0.5 to 1 ug RNA was carried out with random hexamers. One entry per CDR3 protein results from TCRdb running MiXCR on the immunoSEQ multiplex PCR reads. The profile covers hundreds of thousands of distinct CDR3 sequences, with about 95% appearing a single time and around 0.15% taken by the ten largest.

This clonotype was obtained from a human donor with Susac syndrome. Sequences were obtained from CD4+ T cells from PBMCs. The chain has TRBV3-1 and TRBJ2-3, with no clear D. The CDR3 region has the DNA TGTGCCAGCAGCCAAAACCCGACTACAGATACGCAGTATTTT. This sequence encodes CASSQNPTTDTQYF.